The T cell receptor (beta chain) described here comes from a study of T cells in Graves' hyperthyroidism and ophthalmopathy. Trimming took 0 bases from V and 2 from J, leaving 9 bases between them. The CDR3 is 15 residues long. Germline V gene sequence: CDR1 LGHDT, CDR2 YNNKEL (reference sequence). Researchers amplified the TCR beta CDR3 regions from RNA transcripts. Researchers ran a first-round RT-PCR on the TCR CDR3 using the HTBI primer set. MiXCR, applied by TCRdb to the multiplex PCR reads, yields one record per CDR3 protein. This repertoire shows roughly 400,000 distinct CDR3 sequences, over 13% found once; its top ten account for around 27%. Ophthalmopathy patients had moderate-to-severe active disease, CAS ≥3, NOSPECS ≥4, and disease duration under 3 months. This clonotype turned up a few times.

The specimen sequenced was blood. This sequence was found in a man aged 50-60 years with Graves' ophthalmopathy. The chain has TRBV3-1 and TRBJ2-3; D remains unclear. As DNA, the CDR3 is TGTGCCAGCAGCCAAGAGGGGATGCACACAGATACGCAGTATTTT. Translated: CASSQEGMHTDTQYF.